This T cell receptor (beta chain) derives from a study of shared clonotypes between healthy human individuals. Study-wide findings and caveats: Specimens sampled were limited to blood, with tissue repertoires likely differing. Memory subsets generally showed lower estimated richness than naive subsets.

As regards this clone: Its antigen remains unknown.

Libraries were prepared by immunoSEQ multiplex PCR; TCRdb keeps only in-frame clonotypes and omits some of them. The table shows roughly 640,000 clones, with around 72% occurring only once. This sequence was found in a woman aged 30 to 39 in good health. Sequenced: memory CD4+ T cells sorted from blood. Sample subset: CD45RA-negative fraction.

The CDR3 region has the DNA TGCGCCAGTACGGGAGATCCGGGAACTGAAGCTTTCTTT. This codes for CASTGDPGTEAFF. V and J are TRBV5-1 and TRBJ1-1; D is undetermined. V lost 8 bases to trimming and J lost 5 bases, with 16 bases between them. The V gene's germline CDR1 is SGHRS and CDR2 YFSETQ. The CDR3 has 13 residues.